This T cell receptor (beta chain) was captured by sequencing in a study of T cell repertoires in cytomegalovirus infection. The study's findings and limits: Using cumulative public TCR beta family frequency, the authors identified those who carried CMV together with the relevant HLA.

Ten or more counts support this clonotype. Its specificity is not known. TCRdb re-analysed the reads in MiXCR, keeping a single row per CDR3 protein. Here the sample spans 65,000 to 90,000 distinct CDR3 sequences, about 4% being singletons. CDR1 and CDR2 from the germline V gene are MNHNS and SASEGT. The ends lost 7 bases at V and 4 bases at J; junction bases unmatched: 8. This CDR3 is 14 amino acids long. The sequenced sample consisted of PBMCs. The V call is TRBV6-1, the J call TRBJ2-5; the match to TRBD2 covers 8 bases. The receptor was isolated from a human donor in good health (CMV status not recorded). Some clones in this sample may be carry-over from other donors' samples. The CDR3 spells CASIMRLARETQYF. The CDR3 coding sequence is TGTGCCAGCATCATGAGACTAGCGCGAGAGACCCAGTACTTC.